Listed here are 32 T cell receptor beta chains from one sample, sequenced in a study of T cells in Graves' hyperthyroidism and ophthalmopathy. Amplification targeted TCR beta CDR3 regions from RNA transcripts. First-round RT-PCR targeting the TCR CDR3 was performed with the HTBI primer set. TCRdb re-called the multiplex PCR reads with MiXCR, one entry per CDR3 protein. The table lists roughly 380,000 distinct CDR3 sequences, roughly an eighth of them singletons, with about 5% in the top ten. The source material was blood. Every receptor here comes from a woman under 30 with Graves' hyperthyroidism.

On this clonotype: A single base separates this from a much larger clone, so it may be a read error. As the CDR3 is not closed by the conserved phenylalanine or tryptophan, this likely results from a read error. The chain has TRBV28 and TRBJ2-3, with TRBD2 matching 10 bases. V dropped 4 bases and J dropped 5; count of bases not matched to a gene: 3. Per the germline V gene, CDR1 is MDHEN and CDR2 is SYDVKM. The length of the CDR3 is 14 residues. DNA for the CDR3: TGTGCCAGCAGTTCGGGACTAGCGCGAGATACGCAGTATTAT. It translates to CASSSGLARDTQYY.

This clonotype was counted many times. This chain joins TRBV20-1 and TRBJ2-3; TRBD2 might be the D (5 bases). Germline V lookup: CDR1 DFQATT, CDR2 SNEGSKA (reference sequence). The V gene lost 4 bases and the J gene lost 0 bases, with 14 bases spanning the gap. This CDR3 is built from 15 residues. This CDR3 reads CSANLRLLSTDTQYF. The CDR3 bases are TGCAGTGCTAATTTGAGACTACTTAGCACAGATACGCAGTATTTT.

This clonotype was recorded at least ten times. J is TRBJ2-7 and V is TRBV6-2 or TRBV6-3; D unresolved. Germline-derived CDR1 and CDR2 are MNHEY and SVGEGT. This CDR3 has 13 residues. V lost 0 bases, J lost 4 bases, and 7 bases lay in between. The CDR3 coding sequence is TGTGCCAGCAGTTACTCTGGCATGTACGAGCAGTACTTC. This translates into CASSYSGMYEQYF.

V gene TRBV6-1 combines with J gene TRBJ1-6; the D gene is possibly TRBD1 (6 bases). V was clipped by 5 bases and J by 4 bases, with 12 bases between them. The CDR3 spans 15 residues. From germline, CDR1 is MNHNS and CDR2 SASEGT. CDR3 nucleotides: TGTGCCAGCAGTTATCCCCAGGGGTATAATTCACCCCTCCACTTT. Translated, it gives CASSYPQGYNSPLHF.

This clonotype was seen at least ten times. The chain couples TRBV6-5 to TRBJ2-2, with D unclear. The CDR3 runs to 14 residues. Trimming removed 2 bases at V and 4 bases at J, with 8 bases between. The germline V gene encodes CDR1 MNHEY and CDR2 SVGAGI. CDR3 DNA: TGTGCCAGCAGTTACGACTCGGGCACCGGGGAGCTGTTTTTT. Residues: CASSYDSGTGELFF.

The table lists this clonotype with many counts. The chain combines TRBV7-2 with TRBJ2-3; a possible D gene is TRBD1 (6 bases). This CDR3 is 14 amino acids long. CDR1 is SGHTA and CDR2 is FQGNSA in the germline V gene. Between the trimmed V and J ends, which lost 5 bases and 1 base, there was a span of 10 bases. DNA of the CDR3: TGTGCCAGCAGCCCACAGGGTGGCACAGATACGCAGTATTTT. Translation gives CASSPQGGTDTQYF.

This clonotype was found many times. The chain joins TRBV2 to TRBJ1-5, with D possibly TRBD1 on 5 matching bases. Germline CDR1 SNHLY, CDR2 FYNNEI. The length of the CDR3 is 14 residues. The V and J ends lost 5 bases and 1 base respectively, with 9 bases between them. CDR3 loop: CASSPGRSNQPQHF. DNA for the CDR3: TGTGCCAGCAGTCCGGGACGGAGCAATCAGCCCCAGCATTTT.

The chain employs TRBV20-1 and TRBJ2-1, with TRBD2 matching over 14 bases. V was pared by 4 bases and J by 6 bases, with 8 bases of the junction left unmatched. Germline V lookup: CDR1 DFQATT, CDR2 SNEGSKA (reference sequence). The CDR3 covers 16 residues. The CDR3 coding sequence is TGCAGTGCTACGGGGACTAGCGGGAGTGGTATCAATGAGCAGTTCTTC. It specifies CSATGTSGSGINEQFF.

The chain employs TRBV28 and TRBJ2-2, with 12 nucleotides matching TRBD2. Unmatched junction bases numbered 9, after V lost 11 bases and J lost 5 bases. CDR3 size: 15 residues. Germline CDR1 and CDR2: MDHEN and SYDVKM. The CDR3 reads CAVGLAGSLTGELFF. In nucleotides, the CDR3 is TGTGCCGTCGGACTAGCGGGGTCTTTGACCGGGGAGCTGTTTTTT. The full variable domain, its missing parts supplied by reference TRBV28 and TRBJ2-2, is DVKVTQSSRYLVKRTGEKVFLECVQDMDHENMFWYRQDPGLGLRLIYFSYDVKMKEKGDIPEGYSVSREKKERFSLILESASTNQTSMYLCAVGLAGSLTGELFFGEGSRLTVL.

This clonotype has only one observation. The chain joins TRBV4-1 to TRBJ2-7; D is uncertain. The assigned J gene may be wrong: the sequence end matches TRBJ2-1 better. The V gene's germline CDR1 is MGHRA and CDR2 YSYEKL. CDR3 length: 16 residues. The CDR3 DNA follows: TGCGCCAGCAGCCAAGATTTCGACCGGCGCCCCTACGAGCAGTTCTTC. It encodes CASSQDFDRRPYEQFF.

The V call is TRBV5-1, the J call TRBJ2-5; TRBD1 matches at 7 bases. The CDR3 runs 14 residues. Germline V CDR1 and CDR2: SGHRS, YFSETQ. The trim removed 0 bases at V and 4 bases at J, leaving 3 bases unmatched. The CDR3 bases are TGCGCCAGCAGCTTGGTACGGGACAGAGAGACCCAGTACTTC. Amino acid sequence: CASSLVRDRETQYF.

This clonotype was counted ten times or more. The chain combines TRBV27 with TRBJ2-7, with D possibly TRBD1 on 5 matching bases. From germline, CDR1 is MNHEY and CDR2 SMNVEV (reference sequence). The CDR3 sequence is 14 residues long. V lost 0 bases, J lost 3 bases, and 9 bases lay in between. The CDR3 loop is CASSLSQGLYEQYF. The CDR3 coding sequence is TGTGCCAGCAGTTTATCGCAGGGCCTCTACGAGCAGTACTTC.

This clonotype was detected only a few times. The chain couples TRBV28 to TRBJ2-5; D might be TRBD1 or TRBD2, each matching 6 bases. V was trimmed by 5 bases and J by 5 bases, leaving 18 bases between them. In germline, CDR1 is MDHEN, CDR2 SYDVKM. The CDR3 length is 15 residues. CDR3 sequence (DNA): TGTGCCAGCAGTCCTTTGGGGGGCGCGGATGAGACCCAGTACTTC. This codes for CASSPLGGADETQYF.

This clonotype was picked up a small number of times. The chain employs TRBV10-1 and TRBJ1-2; D unresolved. CDR3 length: 12 residues. The germline V and J ends were trimmed by 3 bases and 5 bases, with 7 bases remaining between them. Looked up from germline, CDR1 is WNHNN and CDR2 is SYGVQD (reference sequence). In DNA, the CDR3 is TGCGCCAGCAGTGACTGGGAGTATGGCTACACCTTC. Protein: CASSDWEYGYTF.

This clonotype has at least ten counts. The CDR3 region is CASSRLDRTFYEQYF. DNA for the CDR3: TGTGCCAGCAGCCGCCTGGACAGGACTTTCTACGAGCAGTACTTC. This chain uses TRBV3-1 with TRBJ2-7; 7 nucleotides match TRBD1. The CDR3 runs to 15 residues. Germline V gives CDR1 LGHDT, CDR2 YNNKEL (reference sequence). J was trimmed by 3 bases and V by 4 bases; bases with no gene match: 9.

V gene TRBV7-8 combines with J gene TRBJ1-6; D possibly corresponds to TRBD1 (5 bases). This CDR3 is built from 14 residues. V lost 7 bases and J lost 6, with 13 bases in between. The germline CDR1 and CDR2 sequences are SGHVS and FQNEAQ. CDR3 nucleotide sequence: TGTGCCAGCACAGAGTCAGGGACTAATTCACCCCTCCACTTT. This sequence encodes CASTESGTNSPLHF.

In its sample, this clonotype was seen many times. The chain joins TRBV3-1 to TRBJ1-2; 8 bases align to TRBD1. The CDR3 spans 15 residues. CDR1 and CDR2 from the germline V gene are LGHDT and YNNKEL (reference sequence). Trimming at V came to 0 bases and at J to 5 bases, leaving 5 bases not matched to a gene. The CDR3 is CASSQDQGAWYGYTF. The DNA for the CDR3 is TGTGCCAGCAGCCAAGATCAGGGGGCTTGGTATGGCTACACCTTC.

This clonotype was counted at least ten times. The chain uses TRBV28 and TRBJ1-1; D not resolved. The CDR3 spans 15 residues. CDR1 and CDR2 (germline): MDHEN, SYDVKM. Trimming pared 2 bases from V and 0 bases from J, leaving 10 bases between. The DNA for the CDR3 is TGTGCCAGCAGTTTAAATCCGACCGTGAACACTGAAGCTTTCTTT. Translated, it gives CASSLNPTVNTEAFF. Using reference TRBV28 and TRBJ1-1 for the parts outside the CDR3, the full variable domain is DVKVTQSSRYLVKRTGEKVFLECVQDMDHENMFWYRQDPGLGLRLIYFSYDVKMKEKGDIPEGYSVSREKKERFSLILESASTNQTSMYLCASSLNPTVNTEAFFGQGTRLTVV.

This clonotype occurred a few times. Just one base apart from a much larger clone, this may be a read error. The rearrangement joins TRBV6-6 to TRBJ2-5; 8 positions agree with TRBD2. V dropped 0 bases and J dropped 4; count of bases not matched to a gene: 4. This CDR3 contains 15 residues. Germline assignment: CDR1 MNHNY and CDR2 SVGAGI (reference sequence). The CDR3 loop reads CASSYSGGDGETQYF. For the CDR3, the DNA is TGTGCCAGCAGTTACTCCGGGGGGGACGGAGAGACCCAGTACTTC.

In its sample, this clonotype was seen many times. The V and J genes are TRBV28 and TRBJ1-2; 7 nucleotides agree with TRBD1. Germline lookup yields CDR1 MDHEN and CDR2 SYDVKM. Unmatched junction bases numbered 8, after V lost 2 bases and J lost 8 bases. CDR3 length: 14 residues. The CDR3 sequence is CASSLIGGAVGYTF. The CDR3 DNA reads TGTGCCAGCAGTTTAATAGGGGGCGCCGTGGGCTACACCTTC.

This clonotype has a handful of counts. The gene calls are TRBV3-1 and TRBJ2-1; D is possibly TRBD1 or TRBD2 (5 bases each). Germline-derived CDR1 and CDR2 are LGHDT and YNNKEL (reference sequence). V was clipped by 2 bases and J by 8 bases, with 13 bases between them. CDR3 length: 14 amino acids. The CDR3: CASSQFLGRDEQFF. CDR3 bases: TGTGCCAGCAGCCAATTCCTGGGGCGGGATGAGCAGTTCTTC.

This clonotype has just a few counts. For the CDR3, the DNA is TGTGCCAGCGCCGGGACAGAGAATGAAAAACTGTTTTTT. Translating gives CASAGTENEKLFF. The chain uses TRBV10-3 and TRBJ1-4; TRBD1 aligns across 7 bases. V lost 10 bases to trimming and J lost 5 bases; unmatched junction nucleotides: 7. Germline CDR1 is ENHRY and CDR2 is SYGVKD. This CDR3 comprises 13 residues.

The CDR3, as DNA: TGTGCCAGCAGCCCGAGGGGACTCGGTCAAGAGACCCAGTACTTC. Translating it yields CASSPRGLGQETQYF. The V gene is TRBV13, the J gene TRBJ2-5; perhaps TRBD2 as D (6 bases). V was shortened by 5 bases and J by 2 bases, with 15 bases between the two germline ends. The CDR3 runs 15 residues. CDR1 is PRHDT, CDR2 FYEKMQ, per germline (reference sequence). Full variable domain (rest looked up from reference TRBV13 and TRBJ2-5): AAGVIQSPRHLIKEKRETATLKCYPIPRHDTVYWYQQGPGQDPQFLISFYEKMQSDKGSIPDRFSAQQFSDYHSELNMSSLELGDSALYFCASSPRGLGQETQYFGPGTRLLVL.

In this sample, this clonotype turned up a few times. This chain connects TRBV2 to TRBJ2-2; no clear D. Trimming pared 1 base from V and 6 bases from J, leaving 12 bases between. This CDR3 region has 15 residues. CDR1 and CDR2 (germline): SNHLY, FYNNEI. CDR3 sequence reads: CASSEGRPPAGELFF. CDR3 sequence (DNA): TGTGCCAGCAGTGAAGGAAGGCCCCCGGCCGGGGAGCTGTTTTTT.

This clonotype was detected only a few times. The chain couples TRBV6-2 or TRBV6-3 to TRBJ2-4, with 10 bases matching TRBD2. This CDR3 spans 15 amino acids. Germline values: CDR1 MNHEY, CDR2 SVGEGT. V shed 7 bases and J 8 bases; nucleotides not matched to a gene: 11. The CDR3 bases are TGTGCCAGCACCCCCGCCCCTAGCGGGAGTTACATTCAGTACTTC. Translation: CASTPAPSGSYIQYF.

This clonotype was found many times. The DNA for the CDR3 is TGTGCCAGCAGCCAAGATCCAGCGGGAGGGCCGGAGGAGCAGTTCTTC. Its protein is CASSQDPAGGPEEQFF. J is TRBJ2-1 and V is TRBV4-2; 10 bases are shared with TRBD2. The CDR3 has 16 residues. Germline V gene sequence: CDR1 LGHNA, CDR2 YNFKEQ. The trim removed 0 bases at V and 10 bases at J, leaving 9 bases unmatched.

This clonotype has ten or more counts. The chain couples TRBV28 to TRBJ2-1; 8 bases agree with TRBD2. Germline CDR1 and CDR2: MDHEN and SYDVKM. The CDR3 totals 14 residues. The trim removed 6 bases at V and 7 bases at J, leaving 8 bases unmatched. The CDR3 coding sequence is TGTGCCAGCAGGTTAGCGGGAAGGTTAAATGAGCAGTTCTTC. The encoded protein is CASRLAGRLNEQFF.

This clonotype was detected many times. The chain couples TRBV28 to TRBJ1-1; D gene unclear. The V and J ends lost 2 bases and 11 bases respectively, with 12 bases between them. This CDR3 comprises 12 residues. CDR1 MDHEN and CDR2 SYDVKM come from the germline V gene. CDR3 bases: TGTGCCAGCAGTTTAGGGTCGTTGGGCGCTTTCTTT. Its protein product is CASSLGSLGAFF.

The V gene is TRBV20-1, the J gene TRBJ2-5, with D tentatively TRBD2 (5 bases). V was trimmed by 0 bases and J by 4 bases, leaving 6 bases between them. The CDR3 sequence is 12 residues long. The germline gives CDR1 DFQATT, CDR2 SNEGSKA (reference sequence). CDR3 sequence reads: CSAREAGETQYF. CDR3 DNA: TGCAGTGCTAGAGAGGCGGGAGAGACCCAGTACTTC.

This clonotype was detected ten times or more. The rearrangement joins TRBV2 to TRBJ1-4; D perhaps matches TRBD1 (5 bases). The CDR3 runs 17 residues. The germline V gene has CDR1 SNHLY and CDR2 FYNNEI. Trimming pared 3 bases from V and 8 bases from J, leaving 22 bases between. The CDR3 DNA follows: TGTGCCAGCAGTGAGCCCCCTTGGGGCAGGCTTGGGGAAAAACTGTTTTTT. Residues: CASSEPPWGRLGEKLFF.

There are many counts of this clonotype. The chain has TRBV30 and TRBJ1-1; perhaps TRBD1 as D (5 bases). V was cut by 3 bases and J by 10 bases, with 15 bases left in between. From germline, CDR1 is GTSNPN and CDR2 SVGIG (reference sequence). CDR3 length: 12 residues. CDR3 nucleotide sequence: TGTGCCTGGAGCGACAGTGACGTCGGAGCTTTCTTT. Amino acid sequence: CAWSDSDVGAFF.

The table lists this clonotype with a few counts. This chain connects TRBV3-1 to TRBJ2-5; D is undetermined. The CDR3 is 14 residues long. Germline CDR1 reads LGHDT; CDR2 reads YNNKEL (reference sequence). The germline V and J ends were trimmed by 4 bases and 5 bases, with 14 bases remaining between them. For the CDR3, the DNA is TGTGCCAGCAGCCGTCCGCGGTTTGGGGAGACCCAGTACTTC. Protein: CASSRPRFGETQYF.